The next 32 T cell receptor beta chains were all read from a single sample in a study of identical twins. TCRdb itself ran the 5' RACE reads through MiXCR, one entry per CDR3 protein. The top ten hold about an eighth of the sample, which has about 790,000 distinct CDR3 sequences, 18% seen once. The same sample was also used in a study of T cells expressing NK-cell markers.

The specimen was PBMCs. Receptors originate from a woman aged 18-29 years in good health.

This clonotype was detected many times. This sequence joins TRBV12-3 or TRBV12-4 and TRBJ2-7; D might be TRBD1 (5 bases). V was cut by 0 bases and J by 3 bases, with 9 bases left in between. The CDR3 length is 14 residues. The CDR3 here is CASSLAGAGYEQYF. CDR3 DNA sequence: TGTGCCAGCAGTTTAGCAGGGGCAGGCTACGAGCAGTACTTC.

The V call is TRBV5-1, the J call TRBJ2-1; TRBD2 might be the D (6 bases). Trimming stripped 2 bases from V and 10 bases from J, with 10 bases between. Germline V gene sequence: CDR1 SGHRS, CDR2 YFSETQ. This CDR3 is 12 amino acids long. The CDR3 DNA reads TGCGCCAGCAGCTTCAGGGCGGGGGAGCAGTTCTTC. Amino acid sequence: CASSFRAGEQFF.

This clonotype was seen at least ten times. This chain uses TRBV11-2 with TRBJ2-3; 11 bases are shared with TRBD2. Germline loops: CDR1 SGHAT, CDR2 FQNNGV. The CDR3 runs 20 residues. Germline trimming cut 1 base from V and 4 bases from J; bases unmatched to any gene: 16. CDR3 sequence: CASSLVPGTSGTVIADTQYF. As DNA, the CDR3 is TGTGCCAGCAGCTTAGTCCCCGGGACTAGCGGAACCGTTATAGCAGATACGCAGTATTTT.

The V gene is TRBV12-3 or TRBV12-4, the J gene TRBJ2-3; D remains ambiguous. V lost 4 bases and J 0 bases, leaving 11 bases between the germline ends. The CDR3 length is 15 residues. This chain's CDR3 is CASSSRTISTDTQYF. DNA of the CDR3: TGTGCCAGCAGTTCCCGGACGATCAGCACAGATACGCAGTATTTT.

This clonotype showed up just a few times. The CDR3 loop is CASSYLTRGEQFF. In DNA form, the CDR3 reads TGTGCCAGCAGTTACCTAACGAGGGGTGAGCAGTTCTTC. The V and J genes are TRBV6-6 and TRBJ2-1; D could derive from TRBD1 or TRBD2 (5 bases each). CDR1 MNHNY and CDR2 SVGAGI come from the germline V gene (reference sequence). Trimming took off 2 bases at V and 9 bases at J, with 11 bases between the two ends. This CDR3 has 13 residues.

V is TRBV19 and J is TRBJ2-5; 7 bases align to TRBD1. Unmatched junction bases numbered 9, after V lost 5 bases and J lost 0 bases. Germline assignment: CDR1 LNHDA and CDR2 SQIVND (reference sequence). This CDR3 has 16 residues. Written as DNA, the CDR3 is TGTGCCAGTAGTCCCGGGACAGCGAGTTACCAAGAGACCCAGTACTTC. It is translated as CASSPGTASYQETQYF.

The chain employs TRBV20-1 and TRBJ1-2; 7 bases align to TRBD1. The CDR3 spans 15 residues. Germline CDR1 DFQATT, CDR2 SNEGSKA (reference sequence). V trimming: 5 bases; J trimming: 0 bases; junction bases outside the gene matches: 9. The CDR3 is CSAPPGTVTNYGYTF. In DNA form, the CDR3 reads TGCAGTGCTCCTCCCGGGACAGTCACTAACTATGGCTACACCTTC.

For the CDR3, the DNA is TGCAGTGTAGGACTAGCGGGAGTAGTTCACGAGCAGTACTTC. Amino acids: CSVGLAGVVHEQYF. The rearrangement joins TRBV20-1 to TRBJ2-7; 13 bases map to TRBD2. J was trimmed by 5 bases and V by 7 bases; bases with no gene match: 8. Germline-derived CDR1 and CDR2 are DFQATT and SNEGSKA (reference sequence). CDR3 size: 14 residues.

This chain links TRBV25-1 with TRBJ2-3; tentative D call: TRBD2 (5 bases). V lost 6 bases, J lost 0 bases, and 13 bases lay in between. Per the germline V gene, CDR1 is MGHDK and CDR2 is SYGVNS. This CDR3 has 15 amino acids. The CDR3 DNA is TGTGCCAGCAGGGGGTTTAGCGCGAGCACAGATACGCAGTATTTT. Its protein product is CASRGFSASTDTQYF.

This clonotype was observed a few times. The chain is built from TRBV27 and TRBJ2-7; 9 positions match TRBD2. With V trimmed by 3 bases and J by 2 bases, 5 bases remained unmatched. The CDR3 is 15 amino acids. Germline V gene lookup returns CDR1 MNHEY and CDR2 SMNVEV (reference sequence). The CDR3 DNA reads as TGTGCCAGCAGTTTTAGCGGGGGCCGTACCTACGAGCAGTACTTC. This codes for CASSFSGGRTYEQYF.

In its sample, this clonotype was seen a few times. The rearrangement uses TRBV6-5 and TRBJ1-1; D remains unclear. Between the trimmed V and J ends, which lost 0 bases and 1 base, there was a span of 15 bases. The CDR3 runs 17 residues. Germline V gene lookup returns CDR1 MNHEY and CDR2 SVGAGI. The CDR3 nucleotides are TGTGCCAGCAGTTACTCGAAGAGTTGGGATGGGAACACTGAAGCTTTCTTT. Protein: CASSYSKSWDGNTEAFF.

The rearrangement joins TRBV20-1 to TRBJ2-7; 7 nucleotides align to TRBD2. This CDR3 comprises 14 residues. CDR1 is DFQATT and CDR2 is SNEGSKA in the germline V gene (reference sequence). V lost 6 bases and J lost 0; bases outside the gene matches: 8. For the CDR3, the DNA is TGCAGTGCCCTTAGCGGGCCGAGCTCCTACGAGCAGTACTTC. Encoded protein: CSALSGPSSYEQYF.

V and J are TRBV7-6 and TRBJ2-7; D unresolved. Germline CDR1 reads SGHVS; CDR2 reads FNYEAQ. V was pared by 4 bases and J by 2 bases, with 18 bases between. CDR3 length equals 16 residues. The DNA for the CDR3 is TGTGCCAGCAGCTCCGGACGGATACCTAACCCCTACGAGCAGTACTTC. It encodes CASSSGRIPNPYEQYF.

CDR3 sequence: CSGRMNTEAFF. The CDR3 nucleotides read TGCAGTGGCAGGATGAACACTGAAGCTTTCTTT. This chain uses TRBV29-1 with TRBJ1-1; D is unresolved. This CDR3 contains 11 residues. The germline V gene encodes CDR1 SQVTM and CDR2 ANQGSEA.

This clonotype was observed a handful of times. The genes are TRBV24-1 and TRBJ2-1; D is possibly TRBD2 (5 bases). Germline loops: CDR1 KGHDR, CDR2 SFDVKD. The V end lost 4 bases, the J end lost 14 bases, and 14 bases lay between the germline ends. CDR3 length equals 12 residues. This chain's CDR3 is CATSDQKREKFF. As DNA, the CDR3 is TGTGCCACCAGTGACCAGAAGAGGGAAAAGTTCTTC.

The chain links TRBV5-1 to TRBJ1-1; no firm D call. V lost 4 bases and J 0 bases, leaving 13 bases between the germline ends. The CDR3 extends over 15 amino acids. Germline-derived CDR1 and CDR2 are SGHRS and YFSETQ. CDR3 in amino acids: CASSHDPGMNTEAFF. The CDR3, as DNA: TGCGCCAGCAGCCATGATCCAGGAATGAACACTGAAGCTTTCTTT. The complete variable domain, with remaining parts taken from reference TRBV5-1 and TRBJ1-1, reads KAGVTQTPRYLIKTRGQQVTLSCSPISGHRSVSWYQQTPGQGLQFLFEYFSETQRNKGNFPGRFSGRQFSNSRSEMNVSTLELGDSALYLCASSHDPGMNTEAFFGQGTRLTVV.

V and J are TRBV5-6 and TRBJ2-2, with TRBD2 matching 11 bases. J gave up 0 bases and V 4 bases, and 11 bases lay outside the gene matches. The germline V gene encodes CDR1 SGHDT and CDR2 YYEEEE. This CDR3 contains 19 residues. CDR3 DNA sequence: TGTGCCAGCAGCACTGTTCTAGCGGGAGGACGTACGAACACCGGGGAGCTGTTTTTT. Its protein is CASSTVLAGGRTNTGELFF.

V is TRBV12-3 or TRBV12-4 and J is TRBJ1-5, with D perhaps matching TRBD1 (6 bases). The CDR3 spans 15 residues. V shed 3 bases and J shed 7 bases, with 16 bases lying between them. CDR3 nucleotides: TGTGCCAGCAGTTTTGCGGAGGGAGGGGGGCAGCCCCAGCATTTT. Protein: CASSFAEGGGQPQHF.

The chain has TRBV9 and TRBJ1-1; 10 nucleotides align to TRBD1. V lost 4 bases and J lost 5; bases outside the gene matches: 5. The CDR3 totals 14 residues. Germline loops: CDR1 SGDLS, CDR2 YYNGEE. CDR3 region: CASSQTGGNTEAFF. CDR3 in DNA: TGTGCCAGCAGCCAGACAGGGGGCAATACTGAAGCTTTCTTT. The whole variable domain, remainder taken from reference TRBV9 and TRBJ1-1, is DSGVTQTPKHLITATGQRVTLRCSPRSGDLSVYWYQQSLDQGLQFLIQYYNGEERAKGNILERFSAQQFPDLHSELNLSSLELGDSALYFCASSQTGGNTEAFFGQGTRLTVV.

This sequence joins TRBV4-1 and TRBJ2-4; 9 bases fit TRBD1. Germline V lookup: CDR1 MGHRA, CDR2 YSYEKL. The CDR3 runs 12 residues. V lost 5 bases, J lost 14 bases, and 7 bases stayed unmatched. CDR3 nucleotide sequence: TGCGCCAGCAGCAATCACAGGGGGCACGAGTACTTC. Protein product: CASSNHRGHEYF.

This clonotype was seen at least ten times. The CDR3 DNA sequence: TGTGCCAGCAGTCGCCAGGGTGCCTACAATGAGCAGTTCTTC. It encodes CASSRQGAYNEQFF. This chain links TRBV12-3 or TRBV12-4 with TRBJ2-1; possibly TRBD1 for D (5 bases). The CDR3 has 14 amino acids. Trimming left V 5 bases short and J 2 bases short, with 10 bases between.

The chain carries TRBV7-2 and TRBJ1-1; the D gene is possibly TRBD1 (6 bases). This CDR3 contains 15 residues. CDR1 and CDR2 (germline): SGHTA, FQGNSA. The ends were cut back, 5 bases at V and 4 bases at J, with 17 bases in the middle. The CDR3 nucleotides read TGTGCCAGCAGCCCAGGGAGCGACAGGACCACTGAAGCTTTCTTT. As protein: CASSPGSDRTTEAFF.

The gene calls are TRBV6-1 and TRBJ2-5; D uncertain. CDR1 MNHNS and CDR2 SASEGT come from the germline V gene. This CDR3 has 13 residues. V lost 6 bases to trimming and J lost 3 bases, with 11 bases between them. In DNA, the CDR3 is TGTGCCAGCAGCCTCGACCCGAAAGAGACCCAGTACTTC. Translating gives CASSLDPKETQYF.

V usage is TRBV3-1 and J usage is TRBJ2-7; unclear D gene. The V gene's germline CDR1 is LGHDT and CDR2 YNNKEL (reference sequence). The CDR3 is 15 amino acids. Deletions cut 4 bases from V and 4 bases from J, with 17 bases between. Written as DNA, the CDR3 is TGTGCCAGCAGCCTTGGACCCCAAAGTAGGTACGAGCAGTACTTC. Its protein product is CASSLGPQSRYEQYF.

This clonotype was observed a handful of times. Written as DNA, the CDR3 is TGCAGTGCAACTAGCGGGAAGGGGGACAATGAGCAGTTCTTC. Amino acid sequence: CSATSGKGDNEQFF. The chain has TRBV20-1 and TRBJ2-1; 10 positions match TRBD2. J lost 5 bases, V lost 6 bases, and 7 bases had no gene match. In germline, CDR1 is DFQATT, CDR2 SNEGSKA (reference sequence). This CDR3 comprises 14 residues.

This clonotype was counted only a few times. V gene TRBV28 combines with J gene TRBJ2-7; 7 nucleotides agree with TRBD2. Germline V CDR1 and CDR2: MDHEN, SYDVKM. The CDR3 is 13 amino acids. Trimming at V came to 7 bases and at J to 3 bases, leaving 6 bases not matched to a gene. CDR3 DNA sequence: TGTGCCAGCATAGGGCGGGGGAACTACGAGCAGTACTTC. Amino acids: CASIGRGNYEQYF.

This chain connects TRBV20-1 to TRBJ1-3; D is uncertain. V was shortened by 3 bases and J by 4 bases, with 10 bases between the two germline ends. Germline V gene data show CDR1 as DFQATT and CDR2 as SNEGSKA (reference sequence). This CDR3 region has 13 residues. The CDR3 DNA is TGCAGTGCTAGCTCAGGATCCGGAAACACCATATATTTT. Amino acid sequence: CSASSGSGNTIYF.

This clonotype occurred a few times. The V call is TRBV18, the J call TRBJ1-4, with a possible D match to TRBD1 (6 bases). Germline V gene data show CDR1 as KGHSH and CDR2 as LQKENI. The CDR3 has 17 residues. Trimming pared 0 bases from V and 6 bases from J, leaving 17 bases between. Here the CDR3 DNA reads TGTGCCAGCTCACCACCGAAACAGGGCGCGGTTCATGAAAAACTGTTTTTT. Its translation: CASSPPKQGAVHEKLFF.

The CDR3 bases are TGTGCCAGCAGCGTTGCCCCAGGGTTCACTGAAGCTTTCTTT. It is translated as CASSVAPGFTEAFF. This chain links TRBV9 with TRBJ1-1; D perhaps matches TRBD1 (5 bases). CDR1 is SGDLS and CDR2 is YYNGEE in the germline V gene. The CDR3 loop spans 14 amino acids. Trimming took 2 bases from V and 4 from J, leaving 12 bases between them.

This clonotype was picked up a small number of times. This chain joins TRBV27 and TRBJ2-7; TRBD1 might be the D (5 bases). This CDR3 spans 14 amino acids. Germline V lookup: CDR1 MNHEY, CDR2 SMNVEV (reference sequence). V was clipped by 3 bases and J by 6 bases, with 15 bases between them. The CDR3 DNA is TGTGCCAGCAGTTTCGGGCAGGGCTTCGCCGAGCAGTACTTC. Translating it yields CASSFGQGFAEQYF.

In this sample, this clonotype turned up many times. The CDR3 is CSARRAHTRSEAFF. The CDR3 DNA is TGCAGTGCTCGCCGGGCACACACACGTTCGGAAGCTTTCTTT. This chain links TRBV20-1 with TRBJ1-1; D gene uncertain. This CDR3 spans 14 amino acids. With 5 bases removed from V and 8 bases from J, the gap between germline ends came to 21 bases. The germline V gene encodes CDR1 DFQATT and CDR2 SNEGSKA (reference sequence).

The table lists this clonotype with many counts. V is TRBV12-3 or TRBV12-4 and J is TRBJ1-5; no firm D call. The CDR3 contains 13 residues. V lost 4 bases to trimming and J lost 3 bases, with 7 bases between them. CDR3 amino acids: CASSSTLNQPQHF. The CDR3 DNA sequence: TGTGCCAGCAGTTCGACCCTCAATCAGCCCCAGCATTTT.